One sample yielded the 10 T cell receptor beta chains listed below, sequenced in a study of OX40 agonist ivuxolimab in advanced cancers. The assay was immunoSEQ multiplex PCR, and TCRdb's table has in-frame clones only and misses some. Altogether tens of thousands of clones are present, around 87% being singletons, with the ten largest covering roughly 3.6%. This specimen consisted of CD4+ or CD8+ T cells sorted from blood, obtained in a trial of the OX40 agonist ivuxolimab. These receptors all stem from an adult with an advanced solid tumor such as melanoma, head and neck, liver or kidney cancer.

V gene TRBV5-6 combines with J gene TRBJ2-7; 8 bases agree with TRBD1. This CDR3 region has 15 residues. Looked up from germline, CDR1 is SGHDT and CDR2 is YYEEEE. V trimming: 0 bases; J trimming: 0 bases; junction bases outside the gene matches: 2. CDR3 region: CASSLAGTGSYEQYF. For the CDR3, the DNA is TGTGCCAGCAGCTTGGCCGGGACAGGCTCCTACGAGCAGTACTTC.

This chain connects TRBV19 to TRBJ2-7; D unclear. Germline V gene data show CDR1 as LNHDA and CDR2 as SQIVND (reference sequence). The CDR3 runs 12 residues. Trimming took 3 bases from V and 3 from J, leaving 6 bases between them. In DNA form, the CDR3 reads TGTGCCAGTAGTATCCCGAACTACGAGCAGTACTTC. The encoded protein is CASSIPNYEQYF.

This clone was observed once. The chain links TRBV7-2 to TRBJ2-7; tentatively, D is TRBD1 (5 bases). V was pared by 4 bases and J by 4 bases, with 14 bases between. The CDR3 spans 14 residues. CDR1 is SGHTA, CDR2 FQGNSA, per germline. The CDR3 here is CASSSQTGTYEQYF. CDR3 DNA sequence: TGTGCCAGCAGCTCTCAAACAGGAACGTACGAGCAGTACTTC.

In DNA form, the CDR3 reads TGCGCCAGCAGCTTGGGTCAGGGACAGGGGCGGGATACGCAGTATTTT. It yields the protein CASSLGQGQGRDTQYF. The chain recombines TRBV5-1 with TRBJ2-3, with 10 positions matching TRBD1. V shed 0 bases, J shed 6 bases, and the junction held 7 bases outside the gene matches. The CDR3 is 16 amino acids. Germline CDR1 SGHRS, CDR2 YFSETQ.

This clone was counted once. The V call is TRBV7-2, the J call TRBJ2-2; 8 nucleotides agree with TRBD2. J was trimmed by 7 bases and V by 1 base; bases with no gene match: 11. The CDR3 loop spans 17 amino acids. CDR1 and CDR2 (germline): SGHTA, FQGNSA. The CDR3: CASSLGSVAGRYGELFF. Here the CDR3 DNA reads TGTGCCAGCAGCTTAGGGTCGGTAGCGGGGCGCTACGGGGAGCTGTTTTTT.

A remark on this clone: This CDR3 is missing its conserved last phenylalanine or tryptophan, likely due to a read error. It is unclear where the CDR3 begins or ends on the DNA, so no DNA is shown, and the CDR3 is as TCRdb lists it. The chain's CDR3 is CASSLGTHIEV. The chain uses TRBV7-2 and TRBJ1-1. Per the germline V gene, CDR1 is SGHTA and CDR2 is FQGNSA. The CDR3 totals 11 residues, both ends included.

The V and J genes are TRBV4-1 and TRBJ2-5; D unresolved. Germline-derived CDR1 and CDR2 are MGHRA and YSYEKL. CDR3 length equals 15 residues. V was clipped by 2 bases and J by 5 bases, with 15 bases between them. CDR3 residues: CASSQLSNLGETQYF. CDR3 nucleotide sequence: TGCGCCAGCAGCCAACTCTCAAACTTGGGGGAGACCCAGTACTTC.

CDR3 residues: CASKGLGEEALTDGYTF. The CDR3 DNA reads TGTGCCAGCAAGGGTTTAGGAGAGGAAGCCTTAACGGATGGCTACACCTTC. The V call is TRBV27, the J call TRBJ1-2; D remains ambiguous. The CDR3 is 17 residues long. The ends were cut back, 7 bases at V and 6 bases at J, with 27 bases in the middle. In germline, CDR1 is MNHEY, CDR2 SMNVEV (reference sequence).

The chain couples TRBV11-2 to TRBJ2-1; no firm D call. Germline assignment: CDR1 SGHAT and CDR2 FQNNGV. The V and J ends lost 2 bases and 7 bases respectively, with 15 bases between them. There are 15 residues in the CDR3. CDR3 protein: CASSLWGRAKNEQFF. The CDR3 nucleotides read TGTGCCAGCAGCTTATGGGGTCGGGCGAAAAATGAGCAGTTCTTC.

V is TRBV7-2 and J is TRBJ2-7; TRBD2 is a possible D gene (5 bases). CDR1 and CDR2 from the germline V gene are SGHTA and FQGNSA. The CDR3 is made up of 17 amino acids. The V end lost 5 bases, the J end lost 2 bases, and 22 bases lay between the germline ends. The CDR3 nucleotides are TGTGCCAGCAGCCCTCATCCGGGGTGGCGGAATCCCTACGAGCAGTACTTC. Protein: CASSPHPGWRNPYEQYF.